This paragraph covers one TCR beta chain sequence. Trimming pared 7 bases from V and 9 bases from J, leaving 19 bases between. This CDR3 has 14 amino acids. Germline lookup yields CDR1 MDHEN and CDR2 SYDVKM. The data originate from a study of shared clonotypes between healthy human individuals. Across the study: Researchers drew samples from a couple of women and three men aged 18 to 49.

Each donor was a Caucasian adult residing in Nashville, Tennessee. On ten immunoSEQ deep assay plates, unsorted PBMC DNA was sequenced. In the authors' methods: Sequence data from immunoSEQ were junction-only and lacked quality scores; consequently, filtering differed. Only in-frame clones appear in the TCRdb table, and some are missing; sequencing was by immunoSEQ multiplex PCR. V and J calls and clone size are copied from that table; D and trimming were computed from the DNA. The data show about 560,000 clones, around 77% seen once. The material sequenced was PBMCs. The receptor was derived from a woman aged 40 to 50 in good health. Some clones in this sample may be carry-over from other donors' samples. This sequence joins TRBV28 and TRBJ1-5, with a tentative D call TRBD1 (5 bases). CDR3 in amino acids: CASTSSGGDGPQHF. The CDR3 DNA follows: TGTGCCAGCACGTCATCCGGGGGGGATGGGCCCCAGCATTTT.